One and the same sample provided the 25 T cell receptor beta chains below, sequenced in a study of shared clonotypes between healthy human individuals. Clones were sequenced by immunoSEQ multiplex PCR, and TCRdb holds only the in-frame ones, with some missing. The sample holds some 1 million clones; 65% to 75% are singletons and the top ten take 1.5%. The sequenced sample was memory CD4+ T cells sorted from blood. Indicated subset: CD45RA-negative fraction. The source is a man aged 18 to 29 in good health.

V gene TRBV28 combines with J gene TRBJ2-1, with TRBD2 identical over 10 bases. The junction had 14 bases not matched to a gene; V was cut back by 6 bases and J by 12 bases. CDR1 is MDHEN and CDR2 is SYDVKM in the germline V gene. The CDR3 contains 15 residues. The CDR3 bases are TGTGCCAGCAGCCCGGTAGCGGGGGGTGCCTTAAGGCAGTTCTTC. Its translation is CASSPVAGGALRQFF.

The CDR3 loop is CASSLSAGGYEQYF. DNA of the CDR3: TGTGCCAGCAGCCTTAGCGCTGGCGGCTACGAGCAGTACTTC. The chain uses TRBV5-5 and TRBJ2-7; TRBD2 might be the D (5 bases). Germline loops: CDR1 SGHKS, CDR2 YYEKEE (reference sequence). V was pared by 4 bases and J by 3 bases, with 14 bases between. This CDR3 comprises 14 residues.

The CDR3, as DNA: TGCGCCAGCAGCTTGGTGGTCCATGCTAGACCCGGGGAGCTGTTTTTT. This encodes CASSLVVHARPGELFF. V usage is TRBV5-1 and J usage is TRBJ2-2, with no clear D. The CDR3 loop spans 16 amino acids. V lost 0 bases and J lost 6, with 15 bases in between. Germline loops: CDR1 SGHRS, CDR2 YFSETQ.

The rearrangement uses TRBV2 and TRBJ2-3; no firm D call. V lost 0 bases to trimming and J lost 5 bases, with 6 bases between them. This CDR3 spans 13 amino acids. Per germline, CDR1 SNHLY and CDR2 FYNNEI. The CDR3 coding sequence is TGTGCCAGCAGTGAAGCGCTGCAAGATACGCAGTATTTT. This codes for CASSEALQDTQYF. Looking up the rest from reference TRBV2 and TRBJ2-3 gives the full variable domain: EPEVTQTPSHQVTQMGQEVILRCVPISNHLYFYWYRQILGQKVEFLVSFYNNEISEKSEIFDDQFSVERPDGSNFTLKIRSTKLEDSAMYFCASSEALQDTQYFGPGTRLTVL.

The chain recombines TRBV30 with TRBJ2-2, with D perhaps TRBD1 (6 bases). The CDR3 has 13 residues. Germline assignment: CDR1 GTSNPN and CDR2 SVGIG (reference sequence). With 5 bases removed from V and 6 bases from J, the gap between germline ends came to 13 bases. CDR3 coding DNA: TGTGCCTGGTCAGGGGCGAAAGCCGGGGAGCTGTTTTTT. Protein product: CAWSGAKAGELFF.

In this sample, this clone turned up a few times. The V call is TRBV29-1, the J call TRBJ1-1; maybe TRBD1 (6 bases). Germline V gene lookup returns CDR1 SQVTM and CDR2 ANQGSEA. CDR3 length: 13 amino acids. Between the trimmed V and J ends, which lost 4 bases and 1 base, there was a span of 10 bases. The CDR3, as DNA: TGCAGCGTTGGACGGGGGCGGAACACTGAAGCTTTCTTT. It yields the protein CSVGRGRNTEAFF.

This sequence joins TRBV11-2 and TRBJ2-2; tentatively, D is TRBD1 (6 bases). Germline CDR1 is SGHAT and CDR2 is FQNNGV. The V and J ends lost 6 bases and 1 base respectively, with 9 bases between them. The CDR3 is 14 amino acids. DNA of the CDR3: TGTGCCAGCAGGAGACAGGAGAACACCGGGGAGCTGTTTTTT. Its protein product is CASRRQENTGELFF.

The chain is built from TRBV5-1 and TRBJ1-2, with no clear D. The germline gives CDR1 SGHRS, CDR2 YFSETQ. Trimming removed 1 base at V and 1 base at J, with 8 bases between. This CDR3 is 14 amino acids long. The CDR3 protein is CASSLNGDNYGYTF. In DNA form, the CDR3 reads TGCGCCAGCAGCTTGAACGGCGATAACTATGGCTACACCTTC. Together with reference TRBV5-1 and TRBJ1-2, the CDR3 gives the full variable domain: KAGVTQTPRYLIKTRGQQVTLSCSPISGHRSVSWYQQTPGQGLQFLFEYFSETQRNKGNFPGRFSGRQFSNSRSEMNVSTLELGDSALYLCASSLNGDNYGYTFGSGTRLTVV.

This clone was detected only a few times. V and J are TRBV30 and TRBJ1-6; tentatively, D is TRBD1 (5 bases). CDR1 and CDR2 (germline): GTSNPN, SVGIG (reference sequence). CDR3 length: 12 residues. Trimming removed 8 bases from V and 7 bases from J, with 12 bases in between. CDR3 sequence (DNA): TGTGCCGGGTACGGGGGGAATTCACCCCTCCACTTT. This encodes CAGYGGNSPLHF.

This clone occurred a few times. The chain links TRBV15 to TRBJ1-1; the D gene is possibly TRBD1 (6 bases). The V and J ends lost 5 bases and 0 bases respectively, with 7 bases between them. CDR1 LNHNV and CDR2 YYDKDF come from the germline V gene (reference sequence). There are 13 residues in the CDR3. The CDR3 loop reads CATSGQMNTEAFF. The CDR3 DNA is TGTGCCACCAGCGGACAGATGAACACTGAAGCTTTCTTT.

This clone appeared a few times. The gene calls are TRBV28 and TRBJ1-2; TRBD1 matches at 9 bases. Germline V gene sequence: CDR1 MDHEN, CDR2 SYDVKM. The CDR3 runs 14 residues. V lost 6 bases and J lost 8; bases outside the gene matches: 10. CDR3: CASSRWDREEGYTF. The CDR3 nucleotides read TGTGCCAGCAGCCGTTGGGACAGGGAAGAGGGCTACACCTTC.

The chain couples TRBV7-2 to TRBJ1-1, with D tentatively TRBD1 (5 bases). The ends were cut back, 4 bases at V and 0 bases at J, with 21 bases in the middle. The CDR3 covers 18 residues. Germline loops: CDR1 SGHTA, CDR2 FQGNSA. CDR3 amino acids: CASSSLTGGWRMNTEAFF. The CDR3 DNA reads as TGTGCCAGCAGCTCTCTCACGGGGGGGTGGAGGATGAACACTGAAGCTTTCTTT.

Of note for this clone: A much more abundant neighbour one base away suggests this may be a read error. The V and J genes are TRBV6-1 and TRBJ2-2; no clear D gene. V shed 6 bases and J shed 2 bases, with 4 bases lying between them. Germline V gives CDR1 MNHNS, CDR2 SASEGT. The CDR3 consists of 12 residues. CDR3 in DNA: TGTGCCAGCAGAATTAACACCGGGGAGCTGTTTTTT. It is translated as CASRINTGELFF.

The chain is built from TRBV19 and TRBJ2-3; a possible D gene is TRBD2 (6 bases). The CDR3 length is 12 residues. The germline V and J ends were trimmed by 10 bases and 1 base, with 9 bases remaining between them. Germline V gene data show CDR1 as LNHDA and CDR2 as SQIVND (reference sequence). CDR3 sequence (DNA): TGTGCCACAACGGGGGGCACAGATACGCAGTATTTT. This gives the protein CATTGGTDTQYF.

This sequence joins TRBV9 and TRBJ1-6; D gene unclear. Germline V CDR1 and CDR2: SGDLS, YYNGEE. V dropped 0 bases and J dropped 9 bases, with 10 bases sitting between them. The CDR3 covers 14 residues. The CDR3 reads CASSVAGDGSPLHF. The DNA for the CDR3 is TGTGCCAGCAGCGTAGCGGGTGATGGTTCACCCCTCCACTTT.

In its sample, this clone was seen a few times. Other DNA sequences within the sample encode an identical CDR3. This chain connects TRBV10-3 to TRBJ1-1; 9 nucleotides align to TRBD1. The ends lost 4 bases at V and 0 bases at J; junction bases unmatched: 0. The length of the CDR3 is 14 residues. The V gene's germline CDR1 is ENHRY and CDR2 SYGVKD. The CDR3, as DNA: TGTGCCATCAGTGGACAGGGGGTGAACACTGAAGCTTTCTTT. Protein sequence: CAISGQGVNTEAFF.

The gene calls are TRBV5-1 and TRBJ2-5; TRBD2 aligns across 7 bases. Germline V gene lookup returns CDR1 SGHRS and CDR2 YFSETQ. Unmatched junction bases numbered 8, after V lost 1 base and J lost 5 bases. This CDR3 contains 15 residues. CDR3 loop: CASSLSRQGGETQYF. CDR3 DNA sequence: TGCGCCAGCAGCTTGTCTCGGCAGGGAGGGGAGACCCAGTACTTC.

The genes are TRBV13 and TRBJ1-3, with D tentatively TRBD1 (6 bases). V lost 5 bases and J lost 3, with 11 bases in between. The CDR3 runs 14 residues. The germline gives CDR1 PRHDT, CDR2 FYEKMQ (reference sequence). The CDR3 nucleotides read TGTGCCAGCAGCGGGAGGGGGAGTGGAAACACCATATATTTT. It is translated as CASSGRGSGNTIYF.

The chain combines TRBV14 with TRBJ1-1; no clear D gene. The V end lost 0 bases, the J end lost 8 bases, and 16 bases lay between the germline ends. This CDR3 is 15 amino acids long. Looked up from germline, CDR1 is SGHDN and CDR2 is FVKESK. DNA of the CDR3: TGTGCCAGCAGCCAAGATCCCCCCGGGATTAGAGAAGCTTTCTTT. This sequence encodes CASSQDPPGIREAFF.

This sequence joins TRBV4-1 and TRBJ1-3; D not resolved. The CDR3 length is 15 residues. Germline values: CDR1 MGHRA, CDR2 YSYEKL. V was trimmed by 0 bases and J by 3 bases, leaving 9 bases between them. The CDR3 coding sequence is TGCGCCAGCAGCCAAGATCTGGGCGTTGGAAACACCATATATTTT. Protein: CASSQDLGVGNTIYF.

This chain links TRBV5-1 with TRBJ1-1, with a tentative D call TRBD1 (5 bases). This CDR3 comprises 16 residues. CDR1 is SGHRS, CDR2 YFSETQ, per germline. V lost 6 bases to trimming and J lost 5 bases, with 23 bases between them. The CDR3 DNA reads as TGCGCCAGCAACGCGCGGGCGATTACTGGGGGAACTGAAGCTTTCTTT. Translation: CASNARAITGGTEAFF.

The CDR3 bases are TGTGCCAGCAGTCCGCGGGACAGCGGGGGGAACACAGATACGCAGTATTTT. It specifies CASSPRDSGGNTDTQYF. The rearrangement joins TRBV27 to TRBJ2-3; 9 bases match TRBD2. The CDR3 has 17 residues. Per the germline V gene, CDR1 is MNHEY and CDR2 is SMNVEV (reference sequence). Trimming removed 5 bases from V and 2 bases from J; junction bases left unmatched: 11.

CDR3 region: CASGRSSYEQYF. In DNA form, the CDR3 reads TGTGCCAGCGGCAGGTCTTCCTACGAGCAGTACTTC. The genes are TRBV7-9 and TRBJ2-7; D gene uncertain. V was pared by 8 bases and J by 1 base, with 9 bases between. This CDR3 is 12 amino acids long. Germline V gene data show CDR1 as SEHNR and CDR2 as FQNEAQ (reference sequence).

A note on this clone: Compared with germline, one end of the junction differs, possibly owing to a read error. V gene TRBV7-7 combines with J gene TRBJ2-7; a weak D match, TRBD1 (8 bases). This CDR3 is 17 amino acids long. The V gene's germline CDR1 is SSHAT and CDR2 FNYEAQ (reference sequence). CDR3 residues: CASTTGGETDRDYEQYF. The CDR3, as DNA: TGTGCTAGCACCACAGGGGGGGAAACAGACAGGGACTACGAGCAGTACTTC.

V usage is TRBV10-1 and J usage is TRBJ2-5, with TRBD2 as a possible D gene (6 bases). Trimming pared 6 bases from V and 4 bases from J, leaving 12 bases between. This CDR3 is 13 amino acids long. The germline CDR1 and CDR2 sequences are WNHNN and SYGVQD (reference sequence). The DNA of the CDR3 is TGCGCCAGCAGCCCCGGGAGCGGAGAGACCCAGTACTTC. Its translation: CASSPGSGETQYF.